The present T cell receptor beta chain was sequenced within a study of response to subunit inactivated influenza vaccine. Study-wide points: That few new T cells are recruited by each seasonal influenza vaccination was the authors' suggestion.

This clonotype turned up a few times. What it binds is unknown. Between the trimmed V and J ends, which lost 6 bases and 1 base, there was a span of 15 bases. CDR1 and CDR2 from the germline V gene are LNHDA and SQIVND (reference sequence). This CDR3 is 16 amino acids long. TCRdb passed the RT-PCR reads through MiXCR, listing each CDR3 protein once. The repertoire consists of 650,000 to 800,000 distinct CDR3 sequences, with approximately 15% occurring once and the leading ten covering 6.5% to 8.5%. V and J are TRBV19 and TRBJ2-2; D ambiguous. The sequence was obtained from a man over 45 who received an inactivated influenza vaccine. Source: PBMCs from blood, taken around two weeks before vaccination. The CDR3 nucleotides are TGTGCCAGTAGGATCGGTAGCTGGGTGAACACCGGGGAGCTGTTTTTT. Translating gives CASRIGSWVNTGELFF.